What follows are 8 T cell receptor beta chains derived from one specimen sequenced in a study of blood T cell repertoires in COVID-19. The data were produced by immunoSEQ multiplex PCR, yet TCRdb's version contains in-frame clones alone and is incomplete. The data hold roughly 250,000 clones, with more than 75% observed a single time. The sequenced material came from peripheral blood. These receptors came from a man between 35 and 55 years old with acute or convalescent COVID-19.

The chain uses TRBV6-5 and TRBJ1-1; 8 nucleotides line up with TRBD1. J gave up 4 bases and V 7 bases, and 8 bases lay outside the gene matches. The CDR3 consists of 14 residues. Looked up from germline, CDR1 is MNHEY and CDR2 is SVGAGI. CDR3 sequence reads: CASNRGQGGTEAFF. The CDR3 coding sequence is TGTGCCAGCAACCGAGGACAGGGCGGCACTGAAGCTTTCTTT.

This clone has just a few counts. V gene TRBV10-2 combines with J gene TRBJ1-6; 11 nucleotides line up with TRBD1. Germline V gives CDR1 WSHSY, CDR2 SAAADI. The CDR3 is 14 residues long. V trimming: 4 bases; J trimming: 10 bases; junction bases outside the gene matches: 3. The CDR3 bases are TGCGCCAGCAGTGGGGACAGGGGGAGGTCACCCCTCCACTTT. Protein sequence: CASSGDRGRSPLHF.

This rearrangement joins TRBV7-7 to TRBJ2-5; 14 nucleotides agree with TRBD2. This CDR3 contains 15 residues. CDR1 and CDR2 from the germline V gene are SSHAT and FNYEAQ (reference sequence). V shed 5 bases and J 5 bases; nucleotides not matched to a gene: 4. Here the CDR3 reads CASSLGLAGAETQYF. CDR3 DNA: TGTGCCAGCAGCCTGGGACTAGCGGGGGCGGAGACCCAGTACTTC. Variable domain in full (rest from reference TRBV7-7 and TRBJ2-5): GAGVSQSPRYKVTKRGQDVTLRCDPISSHATLYWYQQALGQGPEFLTYFNYEAQPDKSGLPSDRFSAERPEGSISTLTIQRTEQRDSAMYRCASSLGLAGAETQYFGPGTRLLVL.

This rearrangement joins TRBV20-1 to TRBJ2-3; TRBD1 is a possible D gene (6 bases). CDR3 length: 15 residues. V lost 3 bases, J lost 1 base, and 14 bases lay in between. Germline CDR1 and CDR2: DFQATT and SNEGSKA (reference sequence). CDR3 residues: CSASIPQGRTDTQYF. The CDR3 DNA is TGCAGTGCTAGTATACCACAGGGACGCACAGATACGCAGTATTTT.

CDR3 protein: CASSEFRNTEAFF. CDR3 DNA: TGTGCCAGCAGCGAGTTTAGGAACACTGAAGCTTTCTTT. This chain links TRBV7-8 with TRBJ1-1; no definite D call. V gave up 5 bases and J gave up 1 base, with 8 bases separating them. This CDR3 is 13 amino acids long. The V gene's germline CDR1 is SGHVS and CDR2 FQNEAQ.

V and J are TRBV5-1 and TRBJ2-3, with 10 bases matching TRBD2. Germline V CDR1 and CDR2: SGHRS, YFSETQ. This CDR3 contains 17 residues. V dropped 0 bases and J dropped 5; count of bases not matched to a gene: 9. This CDR3 is CASSLAGSGGAVDTQYF. The CDR3 DNA is TGCGCCAGCAGCTTGGCCGGGAGCGGGGGGGCCGTAGATACGCAGTATTTT.

The gene calls are TRBV7-9 and TRBJ1-5; 9 bases match TRBD1. This CDR3 region has 18 residues. In germline, CDR1 is SEHNR, CDR2 FQNEAQ (reference sequence). The trim removed 3 bases at V and 0 bases at J, leaving 9 bases unmatched. The CDR3 is CASSFSTGGPPSNQPQHF. The CDR3 DNA reads TGTGCCAGCAGCTTTTCGACAGGGGGACCCCCTAGCAATCAGCCCCAGCATTTT.

Worth noting for this clone: This sample also contains other DNA sequences that code for the same CDR3. The chain links TRBV19 to TRBJ1-2; 9 nucleotides align to TRBD1. Germline CDR1 LNHDA, CDR2 SQIVND (reference sequence). The trim removed 4 bases at V and 0 bases at J, leaving 3 bases unmatched. The CDR3 runs to 15 residues. The CDR3 is CASSTGTGPNYGYTF. The CDR3 DNA is TGTGCCAGTAGTACCGGGACAGGGCCTAACTATGGCTACACCTTC.